This is a list of T cell receptor beta chains from one sample in a study of CD8+ T cells in alopecia areata. TCRdb's table, derived via immunoSEQ multiplex PCR, lists solely in-frame clones and lacks some. The sample yields 150,000 to 200,000 clones, roughly 60% seen once. The input for sequencing was CD4+ T cells sorted from blood, taken at week 24, from a patient treated with tofacitinib. Receptor source: a human donor with alopecia areata. The CDR3 runs from the conserved cysteine through the conserved F or W. Fields, in order: D gene, clone size, J gene, CDR3 length, V gene, CDR3 DNA, CDR3 protein. The D gene is left open where the match is weak. A row's size may be missing; if present it is once, few, many or a size class.

>TRBD2|-|TRBJ2-2|16|TRBV9
TGTGCCAGCAGCGTCGGAGCGGGACCCAACACCGGGGAGCTGTTTTTT
CASSVGAGPNTGELFF
>-|-|TRBJ1-2|11|TRBV7-2
TGTGCCAGCAGCCCAGGGGACGGCTACACCTTC
CASSPGDGYTF
>TRBD1|-|TRBJ2-2|16|TRBV9
TGTGCCAGCAGCGAGACGACAGGGTCGAACACCGGGGAGCTGTTTTTT
CASSETTGSNTGELFF
>TRBD1|-|TRBJ2-3|16|TRBV5-1
TGCGCCAGCAGCTTGGAAGGGACAGGGGGCGCGGATACGCAGTATTTT
CASSLEGTGGADTQYF
>-|few|TRBJ2-5|15|TRBV5-1
TGCGCCAGCAGCTTGGTCTGGCAGGGCCAAGAGACCCAGTACTTC
CASSLVWQGQETQYF
>-|-|TRBJ1-2|13|TRBV29-1
TGCAGCGCCTCCCAAAGCAACTGGGGAGGCTACACCTTC
CSASQSNWGGYTF
>TRBD1|few|TRBJ2-3|12|TRBV29-1
TGCAGCTATATTCAGGGGGCAGATACGCAGTATTTT
CSYIQGADTQYF
>-|-|TRBJ1-2|12|TRBV30
TGTGCCTGGAGTGCGAGGGGGGATGGCTACACCTTC
CAWSARGDGYTF
>TRBD1|-|TRBJ1-2|17|TRBV7-2
TGTGCCAGCAGCTTAGGAGGAGGGGGACAGGGCCTTTATGGCTACACCTTC
CASSLGGGGQGLYGYTF
>-|-|TRBJ1-1|15|TRBV15
TGTGCCACCAGCAGAGATTGGCGCCTGAACACTGAAGCTTTCTTT
CATSRDWRLNTEAFF
>TRBD2|-|TRBJ2-3|14|TRBV28
TGTGCCAGTCGGTCGGGGGGGCCGACAGATACGCAGTATTTT
CASRSGGPTDTQYF
>TRBD2|few|TRBJ2-7|15|TRBV11-2
TGTGCCAGCAGCGAAAGGTTTAGCGGGTCCTACGAGCAGTACTTC
CASSERFSGSYEQYF
>TRBD1|-|TRBJ1-5|14|TRBV30
TGTGCCTGGAGTGCGGACAGGGGGAATCAGCCCCAGCATTTT
CAWSADRGNQPQHF
>-|few|TRBJ1-5|17|TRBV6-1
TGTGCCAGCAGTGAAGGTCGGGGGGGGGCTATGGGCCAGCCCCAGCATTTT
CASSEGRGGAMGQPQHF
>-|-|TRBJ1-1|14|TRBV6-5
TGTGCCAGCAGTTTCGGACAGCGGAACACTGAAGCTTTCTTT
CASSFGQRNTEAFF
>-|-|TRBJ1-5|14|TRBV6-5
TGTGCCAGCAGTTACTCGAGAGCGGATCAGCCCCAGCATTTT
CASSYSRADQPQHF
>-|-|TRBJ1-1|12|TRBV11-3
TGTGCCAGCAGCTTAGAGGACACTGAAGCTTTCTTT
CASSLEDTEAFF
>-|-|TRBJ1-6|15|TRBV4-3
TGCGCCAGCAGCCAACTGGGACTGGATTATTCACCCCTCCACTTT
CASSQLGLDYSPLHF
>-|-|TRBJ2-1|12|TRBV5-4
TGTGCCAGCAGCCCGAACCTAGATCAGCAGTTCTTC
CASSPNLDQQFF
>-|few|TRBJ2-4|15|TRBV7-2
TGTGCCAGCAGCTTAGGGGGGGTAGCCAAAAACATTCAGTACTTC
CASSLGGVAKNIQYF
>-|-|TRBJ1-1|12|TRBV6-1
TGTGCCAGCAGCCCCAGACAAGAGCGGGCTTTCTTT
CASSPRQERAFF
>TRBD1|few|TRBJ1-1|12|TRBV29-1
TGCAGCGCGACAGGGTTTAACACTGAAGCTTTCTTT
CSATGFNTEAFF
>-|-|TRBJ1-5|13|TRBV29-1
TGCAGCGTGGGGGACCCGGGTGGTCAGCCCCAGCATTTT
CSVGDPGGQPQHF
>TRBD2|-|TRBJ2-5|17|TRBV11-2
TGTGCCAGCAGCCAGACTAGCGGGGGGGCCTATGGAGAGACCCAGTACTTC
CASSQTSGGAYGETQYF
>-|once|TRBJ1-2|13|TRBV7-2
TGTGCCAGCAGCTTAGGGCTTGTGGGCGGCTACACCTTC
CASSLGLVGGYTF
>-|-|TRBJ2-1|11|TRBV15
TGTGCCACCAGCAGGGACAATGAGCAGTTCTTC
CATSRDNEQFF
>-|-|TRBJ1-1|13|TRBV2
TGTGCCAGCAGTGGACGGATGAACACTGAAGCTTTCTTT
CASSGRMNTEAFF
>TRBD1|few|TRBJ2-4|15|TRBV5-1
TGCGCCAGCAGCCCGGGACAGGGGGCAAGTTACATTCAGTACTTC
CASSPGQGASYIQYF
>-|-|TRBJ2-1|14|TRBV14
TGTGCCAGCAGCCAAGAACGCGGGTACAATGAGCAGTTCTTC
CASSQERGYNEQFF
>TRBD2|-|TRBJ2-7|15|TRBV7-2
TGTGCCAGCAGCTTACCAGCGGGGGGACCCTACGAGCAGTACTTC
CASSLPAGGPYEQYF
>-|few|TRBJ2-1|12|TRBV29-1
TGCAGCGTAACGACAACAACTCGCGAGCAGTTCTTC
CSVTTTTREQFF
>TRBD2|-|TRBJ2-1|16|TRBV9
TGTGCCAGCAGCTCAGGGGCTAGCGGGGCTAACAATGAGCAGTTCTTC
CASSSGASGANNEQFF
>-|-|TRBJ1-1|13|TRBV25-1
TGTGCCAGCAGTCAAAAGGCAGTCACTGAAGCTTTCTTT
CASSQKAVTEAFF
>-|-|TRBJ1-1|12|TRBV7-2
TGTGCCAGCAGCCTTGACAGCAGTAGGGCTTTCTTT
CASSLDSSRAFF
>-|-|TRBJ2-1|17|TRBV4-3
TGCGCCAGCAGCCAAGTAAAACAGCCTCGGGCCTACAATGAGCAGTTCTTC
CASSQVKQPRAYNEQFF
>-|once|TRBJ1-6|13|TRBV30
TGTGCCTGGAGTTTCATCGATAATTCACCCCTCCACTTT
CAWSFIDNSPLHF
>-|-|TRBJ2-3|12|TRBV29-1
TGCAGCGTTGCCAGGGGAGCAGATACGCAGTATTTT
CSVARGADTQYF
>-|-|TRBJ2-1|17|TRBV4-3
TGCGCCAGCAGCCAATCTGTAAAGGGGGGATTCTACAATGAGCAGTTCTTC
CASSQSVKGGFYNEQFF
>-|-|TRBJ1-1|13|TRBV5-1
TGCGCCAGCAGCCGAAAGGACAACACTGAAGCTTTCTTT
CASSRKDNTEAFF
>-|-|TRBJ1-1|14|TRBV7-2
TGTGCCAGCAGCGGAGGGTTCCTAAACACTGAAGCTTTCTTT
CASSGGFLNTEAFF
>TRBD2|-|TRBJ2-5|15|TRBV5-1
TGCGCCAGCAGCTTGGCCCTAGCGGGGTCAGAGACCCAGTACTTC
CASSLALAGSETQYF
>-|once|TRBJ1-2|15|TRBV27
TGTGCCAGCAGTTTATCGCGGGCGGACAATTATGGCTACACCTTC
CASSLSRADNYGYTF
>TRBD1|few|TRBJ1-1|13|TRBV11-2
TGTGCCAGCAGCCAGACAGGGGGCACTGAAGCTTTCTTT
CASSQTGGTEAFF
>-|-|TRBJ2-1|14|TRBV5-1
TGCGCCAGCAGCTTGATCCTCGGGGCGGCTGAGCAGTTCTTC
CASSLILGAAEQFF
>-|-|TRBJ2-6|17|TRBV30
TGTGCCTGGAGTGTGGGGGGACTCCGCCCTGGGGCCAACGTCCTGACTTTC
CAWSVGGLRPGANVLTF
>-|few|TRBJ2-6|13|TRBV27
TGTGCCAGCAGAGCATCTGGGGCCAACGTCCTGACTTTC
CASRASGANVLTF
>-|-|TRBJ2-7|13|TRBV7-2
TGTGCCAGCAGCTCCCGTACAGGGCACGAGCAGTACTTC
CASSSRTGHEQYF
>-|-|TRBJ2-7|14|TRBV29-1
TGCAGCGTTGATATCCAGGGACCCCCTTACGAGCAGTACTTC
CSVDIQGPPYEQYF
>-|-|TRBJ2-7|13|TRBV29-1
TGCAGCGTTGCGGGTAGGGCCGCCTACGAGCAGTACTTC
CSVAGRAAYEQYF
>-|few|TRBJ2-7|11|TRBV9
TGTGCCAGCAGTGCTACCTACGAGCAGTACTTC
CASSATYEQYF
>-|few|TRBJ2-2|15|TRBV18
TGTGCCAGCTCACCACCGCGGCCGAACACCGGGGAGCTGTTTTTT
CASSPPRPNTGELFF
>TRBD1|-|TRBJ1-6|15|TRBV15
TGTGCCACCAGCAGAACACAGGGGCTTGGTTCACCCCTCCACTTT
CATSRTQGLGSPLHF
>-|-|TRBJ2-3|13|TRBV5-6
TGTGCCAGCTCCCTATCTAGCACAGATACGCAGTATTTT
CASSLSSTDTQYF
>-|few|TRBJ2-1|15|TRBV5-6
TGTGCCAGCAATCCCCGGGGCAGGGCAATCAATGAGCAGTTCTTC
CASNPRGRAINEQFF
>-|-|TRBJ2-7|10|TRBV29-1
TGCAGCGTGTCCAACAGCGAGCAGTACTTC
CSVSNSEQYF
>-|-|TRBJ2-5|14|TRBV7-2
TGTGCCAGCAGCTTAGGACTGATGTTGGAGACCCAGTACTTC
CASSLGLMLETQYF
>TRBD1|-|TRBJ1-2|12|TRBV29-1
TGCAGCACAAAACAGGGGACCAATGGCTACACCTTC
CSTKQGTNGYTF